The 25 T cell receptor delta chains given below trace back to one sample, sequenced in a study of γδ T cells in repeated Plasmodium falciparum infection. Vgamma9/Vdelta2+ and Vdelta2-negative gammadelta T cells were flow-sorted from PBMC for bulk sequencing. TCRdb called clones anew from the multiplex PCR reads with CATT. The profile shows around 57,000 delta-chain clones, approximately 1.5% of them singletons. Input material: gamma-delta T cells from blood. These receptors all come from a pool of human donors (malaria-infected and uninfected, not separated).

In the case of this clone: A far larger clone is one base from this, pointing to a likely read error. The sample contains more than one DNA sequence encoding this CDR3. The V call is TRDV1, the J call TRDJ1; TRDD3 is a possible D gene (5 bases). The J gene, absent from TCRdb, was called here by matching the DNA to germline. Trimming left V 2 bases short and J 0 bases short, with 19 bases between. This CDR3 region has 18 residues. Per germline, CDR1 TSWWSYY and CDR2 QGS. CDR3 DNA: TGTGCTCTTGGGGAAACGGGGACGGTCGTACAAAACACCGATAAACTCATCTTT. Amino acid sequence: CALGETGTVVQNTDKLIF.

This clone showed up just a few times. Translating this DNA gives a protein that differs at residue 14 from the TCRdb one, which belongs to a much larger clone; a read error is likely, and the protein shown is this translation. The chain joins TRAV38-2/DV8 to TRDJ1; 9 nucleotides align to TRDD3. Trimming at V came to 0 bases and at J to 4 bases, leaving 22 bases not matched to a gene. Germline V gene sequence: CDR1 TSESDYY, CDR2 QEAYKQQN. This CDR3 is built from 21 residues. CDR3 nucleotide sequence: TGTGCTTATAGGAGCGCGGCCTCCTACAGGTACTGGGGGACACGCTTCGATAAACTCATCTTT. It encodes CAYRSAASYRYWGTRFDKLIF.

This clone was observed many times. This sequence is one base from a far larger clone and is likely a read error. Other nucleotide sequences from this sample produce the same CDR3. The chain carries TRDV1 and TRDJ1; 11 bases map to TRDD3. The germline CDR1 and CDR2 sequences are TSWWSYY and QGS. The CDR3 runs to 14 residues. Here the CDR3 DNA reads TGTGCTCTCCTGGGGGATACCGGCTTCGATAAGCTCATCTTT. Translation: CALLGDTGFDKLIF.

Concerning this clone: This is likely an artifact of a read error, given a far larger clone one base away. The same CDR3 can be traced to other DNA sequences in this sample. This chain links TRDV2 with TRDJ1, with 13 bases matching TRDD3. No J gene was available from TCRdb, and it was assigned here by a germline match of the DNA. This CDR3 contains 22 residues. Germline-derived CDR1 and CDR2 are GEAIGNYY and EKD. The CDR3 DNA is TGTGCTTGTGACACCGTTCTTCGGCCTCATACTGGGGGATACGCCGCACCTAATAAACTCATCTTT. Translation: CACDTVLRPHTGGYAAPNKLIF.

In regard to this clone: The likely explanation is a read error, given a far larger clone one base away. The sample has other DNA sequences that encode this CDR3 too. The rearrangement joins TRDV1 to TRDJ1; TRDD3 matches 12 bases. Germline-derived CDR1 and CDR2 are TSWWSYY and QGS. This CDR3 has 18 amino acids. The CDR3 sequence: CALGETPGGYGYTDKLIF. The CDR3 nucleotides are TGTGCTCTTGGGGAGACGCCTGGGGGATACGGGTACACTGATAAACTCATCTTT.

This clone was observed a handful of times. TCRdb shows a much larger clone's protein in place of this DNA's translation, and the two differ at residue 19, likely through a read error; the protein shown is translated from the DNA. The V call is TRDV1, the J call TRDJ1; 9 positions agree with TRDD3. From germline, CDR1 is TSWWSYY and CDR2 QGS. This CDR3 spans 21 amino acids. CDR3 loop: CALGLLPDVLGDQPNTDKHIF. The CDR3, as DNA: TGTGCTCTTGGGCTCCTTCCTGACGTACTGGGGGACCAACCTAACACCGATAAACACATCTTT.

This clone was detected a few times. TCRdb assigns this DNA the protein of a much larger clone, which departs from its translation at residue 3; this likely reflects a read error, and the protein shown comes from translating the DNA. The chain combines TRDV3 with TRDJ1; the match to TRDD3 covers 8 bases. The J gene was missing in TCRdb and was found by matching the end of the DNA to germline. The V segment lost 5 bases and the J segment 0 bases; nucleotides outside the gene matches: 20. This CDR3 region has 18 residues. Germline V CDR1 and CDR2: TVYSNPD, GDNSRS (reference sequence). The CDR3 DNA follows: TGTGCCCCCCGCGGACCTACGCCGCTACTGGGGGACACCGATAAACTCATCTTT. Protein: CAPRGPTPLLGDTDKLIF.

Concerning this clone: The protein TCRdb gives is from a much larger clone and does not agree with this DNA's translation at residue 4, likely a read error; the protein shown here comes from the DNA. This chain connects TRDV1 to TRDJ1, with 10 bases identical to TRDD3. Germline CDR1 and CDR2: TSWWSYY and QGS. The CDR3 length is 20 residues. The DNA of the CDR3 is TGTGCTCTTGAGGAACTTTTCTTCCTACGGGGGATACGATCCACCGATAAACTCATCTTT. Protein: CALEELFFLRGIRSTDKLIF.

Turning to this clone: This likely traces to a read error, being one base from a far larger clone. The same CDR3 arises from other DNA sequences in this sample as well. The V and J genes are TRDV1 and TRDJ1, with D perhaps matching TRDD3 (5 bases). Germline loops: CDR1 TSWWSYY, CDR2 QGS. The CDR3 length is 23 residues. CDR3 in DNA: TGTGCTCTTGGGGTCCGTAGGGGGGCGGCCCAAGAGGCGTATACTGTCCTCACCGATAAGCTCATCTTT. Translation gives CALGVRRGAAQEAYTVLTDKLIF.

This clone was seen many times. The TCRdb protein comes from a much larger clone and disagrees with this DNA's translation at residue 18, likely due to a read error; the protein given here is derived from the DNA. The chain recombines TRDV2 with TRDJ1; TRDD3 matches 10 bases. TCRdb does not report a J gene; here it was assigned by matching the DNA to germline references. The germline V gene encodes CDR1 GEAIGNYY and CDR2 EKD. This CDR3 is 23 amino acids long. V shed 0 bases and J 4 bases; nucleotides not matched to a gene: 28. CDR3 bases: TGTGCCTGTGACACCGTTGGTAGCGCGGTAAAAGGGGGATACGCAGCCGCCATCGATAAACTCATCTTT. Its translation: CACDTVGSAVKGGYAAAIDKLIF.

This clone has ten or more counts. It may be a read error: a sequence one base away is much more abundant. The identical CDR3 is also encoded by other nucleotide sequences in the sample. This chain links TRDV1 with TRDJ1; 12 bases are a match to TRDD3. CDR1 is TSWWSYY and CDR2 is QGS in the germline V gene. J lost 8 bases, V lost 2 bases, and 15 bases had no gene match. CDR3 size: 18 residues. In DNA form, the CDR3 reads TGTGCTCTTGGGGAAGGGGTCCCACTGGGGGATACAACGAGAAAACTCATCTTT. It is translated as CALGEGVPLGDTTRKLIF.

Regarding this clone: A far more abundant clone sits one base away, making this likely a read error. Distinct nucleotide sequences in the sample also encode this CDR3. The genes are TRDV1 and TRDJ1; the match to TRDD3 covers 8 bases. The CDR3 spans 19 residues. CDR1 is TSWWSYY and CDR2 is QGS in the germline V gene. CDR3 coding DNA: TGCGCTCTTGGGGAACTTTATAACTCGGACTGGGGGTACACCGATAAACTCATCTTT. Its protein product is CALGELYNSDWGYTDKLIF.

This clone turned up a few times. TCRdb has a much larger clone's protein, which differs at residue 12 from the translation of this DNA, likely because of a read error; what is shown is the protein translated from the DNA. The rearrangement links TRDV1 to TRDJ2; D unclear. TCRdb gives no J gene; it was assigned here by matching the DNA to germline. Germline V lookup: CDR1 TSWWSYY, CDR2 QGS. The CDR3 extends over 20 amino acids. V lost 0 bases and J lost 0, with 20 bases in between. CDR3 in DNA: TGTGCTCTTGGGGAACTTGGCCTCAGCCTCCTCAAGGCTTTGACAGCACAACTCTTCTTT. Encoded protein: CALGELGLSLLKALTAQLFF.

This chain connects TRDV3 to TRDJ1; weak D call: TRDD3 (10 bases). The J gene was not available in TCRdb and was assigned here by matching the DNA to germline segments. This CDR3 spans 19 amino acids. The V end lost 2 bases, the J end lost 0 bases, and 28 bases lay between the germline ends. Germline V gene data show CDR1 as TVYSNPD and CDR2 as GDNSRS (reference sequence). CDR3 sequence (DNA): TGTGCCTTTGCGCCTTCCTACCGTTACTGGGGGATTAACACCGATAAACTCATCTTT. Protein product: CAFAPSYRYWGINTDKLIF.

In this sample, this clone turned up a few times. For this DNA, TCRdb reports the protein of a much larger clone, which diverges at residue 5, most likely from a read error; the protein presented here is translated directly from the DNA. The J gene went uncalled, whereas the V gene is TRDV1; the table's D call, TRDD3, has no DNA check behind it. This CDR3 region has 19 residues. CDR1 is TSWWSYY, CDR2 QGS, per germline. As DNA, the CDR3 is TGTGCTCTTGGGGGTGGAGTCCTATGGCTGGGGGCGCACACCGATAAACTTATCTTT. Protein product: CALGGGVLWLGAHTDKLIF.

This clone was recorded at least ten times. With a much larger clone just one base away, this may be a read error. This same CDR3 is encoded by further DNA sequences in the sample. In nucleotides, the CDR3 is TGTGCTCTTGGGATTGGGAGCCTACGTTTACCTGGGAGACTCATCTTT. Amino acids: CALGIGSLRLPGRLIF. The chain employs TRDV1 and TRDJ1; perhaps D is TRDD2 or TRDD3 (5 bases each). Germline CDR1 TSWWSYY, CDR2 QGS. This CDR3 has 16 amino acids. V gave up 5 bases and J gave up 10 bases, with 26 bases separating them.

This clone has ten or more counts. This probably arose from a read error, given a far larger clone one base away. Other nucleotide sequences in the sample specify the same CDR3. The rearrangement uses TRDV2 and TRDJ1, with 8 bases matching TRDD3. Per germline, CDR1 GEAIGNYY and CDR2 EKD. V dropped 0 bases and J dropped 0; count of bases not matched to a gene: 8. The CDR3 is 17 amino acids. CDR3: CACDTVPTGGYTDKLIF. Written as DNA, the CDR3 is TGTGCCTGTGACACCGTCCCTACTGGGGGGTACACCGATAAACTCATCTTT.

This clone appeared a few times. TCRdb records a much larger clone's protein for this DNA, with a difference at residue 15 that likely arises from a read error; the protein given is the translation of the DNA. This chain connects TRDV3 to TRDJ1; 8 nucleotides agree with TRDD3. Per the germline V gene, CDR1 is TVYSNPD and CDR2 is GDNSRS (reference sequence). V shed 0 bases and J 6 bases; nucleotides not matched to a gene: 24. This CDR3 spans 19 amino acids. The DNA of the CDR3 is TGTGCCTTTAGGGGATACGAGTTAGGGTGGATGAGTCCGGCCAATAAACTCATCTTT. This gives the protein CAFRGYELGWMSPANKLIF.

In its sample, this clone was seen a few times. The protein TCRdb gives is from a much larger clone and does not agree with this DNA's translation at residue 3, likely a read error; the protein shown here comes from the DNA. This chain links TRDV1 with TRDJ1; weak D call: TRDD3 (6 bases). Germline lookup yields CDR1 TSWWSYY and CDR2 QGS. The CDR3 totals 20 residues. The CDR3: CAPGERAPPLFHLYTDKLIF. The DNA of the CDR3 is TGTGCTCCTGGGGAACGGGCCCCGCCCCTATTTCACCTTTACACCGATAAACTCATCTTT.

This clone was detected ten times or more. The rearrangement links TRDV1 to TRDJ1; D tentatively reads TRDD2 or TRDD3 (8 bases each). CDR3 length: 16 residues. V was pared by 3 bases and J by 10 bases, with 24 bases between. Germline lookup yields CDR1 TSWWSYY and CDR2 QGS. CDR3 in DNA: TGTGCTCTTGGGGAGAACCTTCCTAGAGTACTGGGGGGACTCATCTTT. It encodes CALGENLPRVLGGLIF.

Regarding this clone: With only one base between it and a far larger clone, this is likely a read error. Different DNA sequences within this sample yield the same CDR3. The chain uses TRDV1 and TRDJ1, with D possibly matching TRDD2 (5 bases). The J gene, not given by TCRdb, was assigned here from a germline match of the nucleotide sequence. There are 17 residues in the CDR3. The germline CDR1 and CDR2 sequences are TSWWSYY and QGS. Between the trimmed V and J ends, which lost 2 bases and 0 bases, there was a span of 16 bases. In DNA, the CDR3 is TGTGCTCTTGGGGAAGGTTTCCTCCAAACCTACACCGATAAACTCATCTTT. Its protein is CALGEGFLQTYTDKLIF.

Remarks on this clone: The amino acid sequence in TCRdb belongs to a much larger clone and departs from this DNA's translation at residue 5, likely a sequencing read error; the sequence shown is translated from the DNA. The J gene is TRDJ1, the V gene TRDV1, with 7 positions matching TRDD3. TCRdb carries no J gene annotation; the J gene was assigned here by matching the DNA with germline. The CDR3 loop spans 19 amino acids. Looked up from germline, CDR1 is TSWWSYY and CDR2 is QGS. With 4 bases clipped from V and 2 bases from J, the junction kept 19 bases outside the gene matches. CDR3 nucleotides: TGTGCTCTTGGGGTCCAGGGCTCCTTCGTCTGGGGGGATACCGATAAACTCATCTTT. Its protein is CALGVQGSFVWGDTDKLIF.

This clone was observed at least ten times. Within the sample, other DNA sequences also encode this same CDR3. V is TRDV1 and J is TRDJ1, with D uncertain. Germline V gives CDR1 TSWWSYY, CDR2 QGS. The CDR3 runs 20 residues. The V end was cut by 0 bases, the J end by 4 bases, with 27 bases between. Here the CDR3 DNA reads TGTGCTCTTGGGGAACTTTTGTGGGAGCATACCGGCTCCTCGGTCGATAAACTCATCTTT. It encodes CALGELLWEHTGSSVDKLIF.

This chain links TRDV3 with TRDJ1; 8 bases align to TRDD3. The J gene, absent from TCRdb, was called here by matching the DNA to germline. Germline V CDR1 and CDR2: TVYSNPD, GDNSRS (reference sequence). V lost 3 bases and J lost 2; bases outside the gene matches: 26. The CDR3 is 20 amino acids. This CDR3 reads CAFLYWGSPPSPGETDKLIF. The CDR3 region has the DNA TGTGCCTTCCTTTACTGGGGGTCCCCGCCCAGCCCGGGGGAAACCGATAAACTCATCTTT. The full variable domain, completed using reference TRDV3 and TRDJ1, is CDKVTQSSPDQTVASGSEVVLLCTYDTVYSNPDLFWYRIRPDYSFQFVFYGDNSRSEGADFTQGRFSVKHILTQKAFHLVISPVRTEDSATYYCAFLYWGSPPSPGETDKLIFGKGTRVTVEP.

This clone has only a few counts. Given a much more abundant clone one base away, this may be a read error. The chain employs TRDV3 and TRDJ1, with 7 nucleotides matching TRDD2. Germline values: CDR1 TVYSNPD, CDR2 GDNSRS (reference sequence). The CDR3 loop spans 16 amino acids. The J segment lost 1 base and the V segment lost 1 base, leaving 12 bases of the junction unmatched. DNA of the CDR3: TGTGCCTTTACCCGCTTCCTAGGCAGCTCCACCGATAAACTCATCTTT. Residues: CAFTRFLGSSTDKLIF. Filled out from reference TRDV3 and TRDJ1, the complete variable domain reads CDKVTQSSPDQTVASGSEVVLLCTYDTVYSNPDLFWYRIRPDYSFQFVFYGDNSRSEGADFTQGRFSVKHILTQKAFHLVISPVRTEDSATYYCAFTRFLGSSTDKLIFGKGTRVTVEP.